The 4 T cell receptor beta chains reported below all come from one sample, sequenced in a study of blood T cell repertoires in COVID-19. Clones were sequenced by immunoSEQ multiplex PCR, and TCRdb holds only the in-frame ones, with some missing. The profile shows hundreds of thousands of clones, around 88% of them singletons. The sequenced sample consisted of PBMCs or T cells enriched from blood (not recorded which). These receptors were obtained from a woman between 50 and 59 years old with acute COVID-19.

This clone is a singleton in its sample. The rearrangement joins TRBV19 to TRBJ1-2; 7 nucleotides agree with TRBD1. Germline loops: CDR1 LNHDA, CDR2 SQIVND (reference sequence). This CDR3 has 13 amino acids. Trimming at V came to 6 bases and at J to 3 bases, leaving 4 bases not matched to a gene. CDR3 amino acids: CASSLGTDYGYTF. CDR3 coding DNA: TGTGCCAGTAGCCTCGGGACAGACTATGGCTACACCTTC.

This chain uses TRBV5-1 with TRBJ1-4; weak D call: TRBD1 (6 bases). This CDR3 contains 15 residues. Germline CDR1 and CDR2: SGHRS and YFSETQ. Deletions cut 0 bases from V and 8 bases from J, with 14 bases between. CDR3 nucleotide sequence: TGCGCCAGCAGCTTGGGGGACACGGTCGACGAAAAACTGTTTTTT. This gives the protein CASSLGDTVDEKLFF.

This chain connects TRBV18 to TRBJ2-3, with 8 bases matching TRBD2. Trimming removed 3 bases from V and 1 base from J; junction bases left unmatched: 3. From germline, CDR1 is KGHSH and CDR2 LQKENI. This CDR3 contains 15 residues. CDR3 region: CASSPGLARTDTQYF. The CDR3 DNA reads as TGTGCCAGCTCACCTGGACTAGCCCGCACAGATACGCAGTATTTT. Drawing the rest from reference TRBV18 and TRBJ2-3, the complete variable domain is NAGVMQNPRHLVRRRGQEARLRCSPMKGHSHVYWYRQLPEEGLKFMVYLQKENIIDESGMPKERFSAEFPKEGPSILRIQQVVRGDSAAYFCASSPGLARTDTQYFGPGTRLTVL.

The rearrangement links TRBV29-1 to TRBJ1-5; possibly TRBD1 for D (6 bases). V was trimmed by 4 bases and J by 4 bases, leaving 11 bases between them. Germline loops: CDR1 SQVTM, CDR2 ANQGSEA. CDR3 length equals 13 residues. The CDR3, as DNA: TGCAGCGTTGGGGGGGGCAGTAATCAGCCCCAGCATTTT. This sequence encodes CSVGGGSNQPQHF.